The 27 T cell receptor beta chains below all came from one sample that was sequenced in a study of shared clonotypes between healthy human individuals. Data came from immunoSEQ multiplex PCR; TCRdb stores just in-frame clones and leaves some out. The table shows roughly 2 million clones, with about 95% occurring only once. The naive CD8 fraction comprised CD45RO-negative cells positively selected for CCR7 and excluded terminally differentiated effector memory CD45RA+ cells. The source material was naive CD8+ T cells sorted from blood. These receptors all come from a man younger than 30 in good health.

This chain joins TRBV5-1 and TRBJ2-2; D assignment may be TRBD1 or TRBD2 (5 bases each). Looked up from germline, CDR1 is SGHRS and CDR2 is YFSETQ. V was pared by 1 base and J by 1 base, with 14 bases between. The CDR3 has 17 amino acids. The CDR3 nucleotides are TGCGCCAGCAGCTTGCGGTGGGACCAACGGAACACCGGGGAGCTGTTTTTT. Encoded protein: CASSLRWDQRNTGELFF. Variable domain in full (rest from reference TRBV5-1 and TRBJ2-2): KAGVTQTPRYLIKTRGQQVTLSCSPISGHRSVSWYQQTPGQGLQFLFEYFSETQRNKGNFPGRFSGRQFSNSRSEMNVSTLELGDSALYLCASSLRWDQRNTGELFFGEGSRLTVL.

CDR3 in DNA: TGTGCCAGCAGCTTAACCGACGGAAACACCATATATTTT. It is translated as CASSLTDGNTIYF. The chain links TRBV9 to TRBJ1-3; D not resolved. The germline CDR1 and CDR2 sequences are SGDLS and YYNGEE. The CDR3 covers 13 residues. Trimming pared 4 bases from V and 4 bases from J, leaving 9 bases between.

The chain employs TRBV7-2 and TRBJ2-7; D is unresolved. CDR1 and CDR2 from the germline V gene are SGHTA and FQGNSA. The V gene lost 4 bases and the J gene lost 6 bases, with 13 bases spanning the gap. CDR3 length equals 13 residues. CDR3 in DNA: TGTGCCAGCAGCTCCACAAGACTGGGCGAGCAGTACTTC. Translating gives CASSSTRLGEQYF.

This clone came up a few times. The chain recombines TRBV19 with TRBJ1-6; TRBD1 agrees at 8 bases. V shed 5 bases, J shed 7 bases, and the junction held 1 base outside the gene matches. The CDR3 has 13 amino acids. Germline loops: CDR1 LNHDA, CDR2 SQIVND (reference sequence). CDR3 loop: CASSSGGNSPLHF. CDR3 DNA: TGTGCCAGTAGTTCAGGGGGCAATTCACCCCTCCACTTT. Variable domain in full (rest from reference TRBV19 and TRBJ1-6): DGGITQSPKYLFRKEGQNVTLSCEQNLNHDAMYWYRQDPGQGLRLIYYSQIVNDFQKGDIAEGYSVSREKKESFPLTVTSAQKNPTAFYLCASSSGGNSPLHFGNGTRLTVT.

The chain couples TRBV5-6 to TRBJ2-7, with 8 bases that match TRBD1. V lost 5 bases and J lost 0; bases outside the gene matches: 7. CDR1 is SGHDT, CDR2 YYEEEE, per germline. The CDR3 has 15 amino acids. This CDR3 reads CASSAQDRASYEQYF. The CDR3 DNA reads TGTGCCAGCAGTGCCCAGGACAGGGCCTCCTACGAGCAGTACTTC.

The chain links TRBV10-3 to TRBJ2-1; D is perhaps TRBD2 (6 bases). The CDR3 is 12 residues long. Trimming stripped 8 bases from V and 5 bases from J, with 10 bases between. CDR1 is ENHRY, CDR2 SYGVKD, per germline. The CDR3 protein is CAIEEGNNEQFF. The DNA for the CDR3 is TGTGCCATCGAGGAGGGTAACAATGAGCAGTTCTTC.

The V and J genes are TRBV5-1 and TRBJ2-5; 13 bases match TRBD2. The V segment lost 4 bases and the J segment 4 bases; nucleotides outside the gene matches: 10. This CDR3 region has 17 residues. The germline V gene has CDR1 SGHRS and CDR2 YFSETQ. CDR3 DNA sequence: TGCGCCAGCAGCCCCGGCGGACTAGCGGGAGTTAGAGAGACCCAGTACTTC. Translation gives CASSPGGLAGVRETQYF.

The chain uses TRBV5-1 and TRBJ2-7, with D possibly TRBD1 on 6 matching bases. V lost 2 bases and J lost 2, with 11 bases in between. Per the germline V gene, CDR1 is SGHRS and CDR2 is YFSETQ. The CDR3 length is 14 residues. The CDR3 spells CASSFGDTPYEQYF. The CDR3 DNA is TGCGCCAGCAGCTTCGGGGACACCCCCTACGAGCAGTACTTC.

In DNA form, the CDR3 reads TGTGCCAGCAGCGCTGAGAGCGGGATACCCTACGAGCAGTACTTC. It is translated as CASSAESGIPYEQYF. The V and J genes are TRBV9 and TRBJ2-7, with 7 bases fitting TRBD2. Unmatched junction bases numbered 8, after V lost 3 bases and J lost 2 bases. The CDR3 contains 15 residues. Germline-derived CDR1 and CDR2 are SGDLS and YYNGEE.

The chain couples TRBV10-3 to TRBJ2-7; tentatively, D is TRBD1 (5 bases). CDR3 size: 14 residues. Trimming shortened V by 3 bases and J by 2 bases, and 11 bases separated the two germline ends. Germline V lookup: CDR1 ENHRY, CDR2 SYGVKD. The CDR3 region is CAISDTGLAYEQYF. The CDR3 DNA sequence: TGTGCCATCAGTGACACAGGCCTCGCCTACGAGCAGTACTTC.

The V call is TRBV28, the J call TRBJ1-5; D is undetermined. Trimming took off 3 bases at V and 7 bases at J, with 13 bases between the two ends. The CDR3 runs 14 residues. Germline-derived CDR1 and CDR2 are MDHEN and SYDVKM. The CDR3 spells CASSFTSLGQPQHF. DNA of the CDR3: TGTGCCAGCAGTTTCACTTCCCTGGGGCAGCCCCAGCATTTT.

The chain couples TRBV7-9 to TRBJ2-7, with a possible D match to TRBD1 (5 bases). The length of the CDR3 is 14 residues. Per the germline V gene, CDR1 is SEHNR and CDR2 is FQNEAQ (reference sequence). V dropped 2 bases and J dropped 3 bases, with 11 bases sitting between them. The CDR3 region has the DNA TGTGCCAGCAGCTTACCAGACAGCTACTACGAGCAGTACTTC. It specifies CASSLPDSYYEQYF.

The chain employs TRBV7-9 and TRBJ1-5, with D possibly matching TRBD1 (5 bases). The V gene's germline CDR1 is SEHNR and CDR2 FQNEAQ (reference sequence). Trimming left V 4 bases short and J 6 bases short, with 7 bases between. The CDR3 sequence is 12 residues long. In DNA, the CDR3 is TGTGCCAGCAGCTCAGGGTTTCAGCCCCAGCATTTT. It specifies CASSSGFQPQHF.

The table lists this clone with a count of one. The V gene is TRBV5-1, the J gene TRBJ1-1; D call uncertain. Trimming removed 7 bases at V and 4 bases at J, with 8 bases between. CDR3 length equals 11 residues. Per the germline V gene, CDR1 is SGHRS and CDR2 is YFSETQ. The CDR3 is CASPAGTEAFF. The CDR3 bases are TGCGCCAGCCCGGCGGGCACTGAAGCTTTCTTT.

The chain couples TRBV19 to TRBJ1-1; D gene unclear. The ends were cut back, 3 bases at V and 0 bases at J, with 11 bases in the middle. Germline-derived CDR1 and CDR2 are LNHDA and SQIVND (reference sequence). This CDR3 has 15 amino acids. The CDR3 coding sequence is TGTGCCAGTAGTATTCTTGCGGCAGTGAACACTGAAGCTTTCTTT. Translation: CASSILAAVNTEAFF.

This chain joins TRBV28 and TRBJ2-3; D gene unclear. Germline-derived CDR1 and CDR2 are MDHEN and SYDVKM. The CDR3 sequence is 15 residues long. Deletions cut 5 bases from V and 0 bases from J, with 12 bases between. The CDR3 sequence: CASSRRAISTDTQYF. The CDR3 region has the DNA TGTGCCAGCAGTCGCCGGGCCATAAGCACAGATACGCAGTATTTT. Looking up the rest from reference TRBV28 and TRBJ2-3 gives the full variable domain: DVKVTQSSRYLVKRTGEKVFLECVQDMDHENMFWYRQDPGLGLRLIYFSYDVKMKEKGDIPEGYSVSREKKERFSLILESASTNQTSMYLCASSRRAISTDTQYFGPGTRLTVL.

CDR3 residues: CAWSVFDEQFF. The CDR3 region has the DNA TGTGCCTGGAGTGTTTTTGACGAGCAGTTCTTC. J is TRBJ2-1 and V is TRBV30; D is uncertain. V lost 0 bases and J lost 10, with 7 bases in between. This CDR3 region has 11 residues. The germline V gene encodes CDR1 GTSNPN and CDR2 SVGIG (reference sequence).

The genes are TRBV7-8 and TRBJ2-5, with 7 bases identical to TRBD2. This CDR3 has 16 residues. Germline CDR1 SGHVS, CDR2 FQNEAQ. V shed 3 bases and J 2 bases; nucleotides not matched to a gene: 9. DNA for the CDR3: TGTGCCAGCAGCTTCCTTGGGGAGGGGAGTCAAGAGACCCAGTACTTC. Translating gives CASSFLGEGSQETQYF.

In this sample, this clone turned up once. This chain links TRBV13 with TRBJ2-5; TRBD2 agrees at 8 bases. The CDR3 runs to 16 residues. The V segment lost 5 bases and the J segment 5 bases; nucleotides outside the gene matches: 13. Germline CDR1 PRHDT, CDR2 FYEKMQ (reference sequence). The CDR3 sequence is CASSPVGGGPGETQYF. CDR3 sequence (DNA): TGTGCCAGCAGCCCGGTTGGCGGGGGGCCGGGGGAGACCCAGTACTTC.

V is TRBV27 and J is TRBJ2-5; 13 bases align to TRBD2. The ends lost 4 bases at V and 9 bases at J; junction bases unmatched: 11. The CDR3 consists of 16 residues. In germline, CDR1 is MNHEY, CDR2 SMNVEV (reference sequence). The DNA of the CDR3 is TGTGCCAGCAGTTCCGTTCTCGGGACTAGCGGGAAGGCCCAGTACTTC. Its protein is CASSSVLGTSGKAQYF.

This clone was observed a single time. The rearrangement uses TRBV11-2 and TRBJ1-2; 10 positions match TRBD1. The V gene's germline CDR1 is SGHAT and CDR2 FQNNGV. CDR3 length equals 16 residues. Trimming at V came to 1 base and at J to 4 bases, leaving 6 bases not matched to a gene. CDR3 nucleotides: TGTGCCAGCAGCTTAGGACAGGGGGCTGTTGGCTATGGCTACACCTTC. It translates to CASSLGQGAVGYGYTF.

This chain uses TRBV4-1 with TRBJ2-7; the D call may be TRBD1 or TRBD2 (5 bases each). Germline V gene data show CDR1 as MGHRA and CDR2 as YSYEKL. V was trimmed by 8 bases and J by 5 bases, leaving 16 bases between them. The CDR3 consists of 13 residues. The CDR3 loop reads CASGSREGDEQYF. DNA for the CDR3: TGCGCCAGCGGCTCGAGGGAAGGGGACGAGCAGTACTTC.

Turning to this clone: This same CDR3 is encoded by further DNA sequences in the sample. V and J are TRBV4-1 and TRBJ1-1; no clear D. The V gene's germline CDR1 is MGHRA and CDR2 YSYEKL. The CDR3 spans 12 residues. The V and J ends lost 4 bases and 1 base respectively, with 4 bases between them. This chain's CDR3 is CASSPGNTEAFF. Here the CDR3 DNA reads TGCGCCAGCAGCCCCGGGAACACTGAAGCTTTCTTT.

The CDR3 reads CASSLADRGRYEQYF. The CDR3 DNA reads as TGTGCCAGCAGCTTAGCGGACAGGGGAAGATACGAGCAGTACTTC. The chain employs TRBV7-9 and TRBJ2-7, with 9 nucleotides matching TRBD1. The germline CDR1 and CDR2 sequences are SEHNR and FQNEAQ (reference sequence). This CDR3 contains 15 residues. The V gene end was trimmed by 0 bases and the J gene end by 4 bases; junction bases not matched to a gene: 4.

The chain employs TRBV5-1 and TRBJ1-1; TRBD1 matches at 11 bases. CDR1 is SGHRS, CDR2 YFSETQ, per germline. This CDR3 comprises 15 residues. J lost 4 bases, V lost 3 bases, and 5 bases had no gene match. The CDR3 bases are TGCGCCAGCAGCTCCCCGGGACAGGGGGTCACTGAAGCTTTCTTT. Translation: CASSSPGQGVTEAFF.

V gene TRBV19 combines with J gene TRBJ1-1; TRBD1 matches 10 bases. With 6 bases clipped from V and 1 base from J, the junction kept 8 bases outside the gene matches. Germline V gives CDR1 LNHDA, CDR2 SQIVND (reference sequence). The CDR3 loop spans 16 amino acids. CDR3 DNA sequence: TGTGCCAGTAGACCATCGACAGGGGGCGCGAACACTGAAGCTTTCTTT. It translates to CASRPSTGGANTEAFF.

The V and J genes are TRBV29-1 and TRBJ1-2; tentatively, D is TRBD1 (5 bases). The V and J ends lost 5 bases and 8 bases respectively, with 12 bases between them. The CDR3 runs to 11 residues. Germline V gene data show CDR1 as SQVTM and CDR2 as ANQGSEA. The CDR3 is CSVQGEGGYTF. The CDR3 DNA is TGCAGCGTTCAGGGAGAGGGCGGCTACACCTTC.